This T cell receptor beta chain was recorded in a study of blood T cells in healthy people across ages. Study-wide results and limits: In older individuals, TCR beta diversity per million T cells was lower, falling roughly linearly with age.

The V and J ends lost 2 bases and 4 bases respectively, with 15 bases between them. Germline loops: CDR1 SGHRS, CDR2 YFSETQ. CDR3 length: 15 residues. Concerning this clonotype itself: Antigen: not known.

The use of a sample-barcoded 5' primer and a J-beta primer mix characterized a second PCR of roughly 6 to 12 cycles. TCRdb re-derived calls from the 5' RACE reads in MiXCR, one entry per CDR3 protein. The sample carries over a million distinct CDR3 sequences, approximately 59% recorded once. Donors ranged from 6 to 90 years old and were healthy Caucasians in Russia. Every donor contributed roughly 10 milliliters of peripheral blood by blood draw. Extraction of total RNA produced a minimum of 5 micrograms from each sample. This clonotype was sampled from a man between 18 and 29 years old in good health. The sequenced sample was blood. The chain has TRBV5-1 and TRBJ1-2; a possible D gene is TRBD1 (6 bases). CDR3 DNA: TGCGCCAGCAGCTTTCCCGGGGGCGCGACCTATGGCTACACCTTC. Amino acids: CASSFPGGATYGYTF.